Listed below are T cell receptor beta chains from one sample, sequenced in a study of T cells in Graves' hyperthyroidism and ophthalmopathy. TCRdb re-called the multiplex PCR reads with MiXCR, one entry per CDR3 protein. The table records 700,000 to 850,000 distinct CDR3 sequences, roughly a third of them present only once. The sample consisted of blood. These receptors were taken from a middle-aged woman with Graves' hyperthyroidism. Each CDR3 is given with its conserved first and last residue. Each record gives: J gene, V gene, CDR3 protein.

j_call: TRBJ1-5
v_call: TRBV10-3
cdr3_aa: CASSDIGGWNNQPQHF

j_call: TRBJ1-1
v_call: TRBV6-5
cdr3_aa: CASSSFTGGTEAFF

j_call: TRBJ2-5
v_call: TRBV7-9
cdr3_aa: CASSPRRNTGVQETQYF

j_call: TRBJ1-4
v_call: TRBV20-1
cdr3_aa: CSANTGATNEKLFF

j_call: TRBJ2-7
v_call: TRBV7-3
cdr3_aa: CASSLGLAGAAYEQYF

j_call: TRBJ1-6
v_call: TRBV2
cdr3_aa: CASSDQGSMARNSPLHF

j_call: .
v_call: TRBV12-3/TRBV12-4
cdr3_aa: CASSPGLAGEEQFF

j_call: TRBJ1-1
v_call: TRBV7-9
cdr3_aa: CASSSRIGGGVTEAFF

j_call: TRBJ2-7
v_call: TRBV7-9
cdr3_aa: CASSFGSGFSYEQYF

j_call: TRBJ1-5
v_call: TRBV20-1
cdr3_aa: CSALGHHSNQPQHF

j_call: TRBJ1-1
v_call: TRBV5-6
cdr3_aa: CASSLWGTGEAFF

j_call: TRBJ2-7
v_call: TRBV14
cdr3_aa: CASSQDWTAPYEQYF

j_call: TRBJ1-4
v_call: TRBV7-2
cdr3_aa: CASSLNGGLGEKLFF